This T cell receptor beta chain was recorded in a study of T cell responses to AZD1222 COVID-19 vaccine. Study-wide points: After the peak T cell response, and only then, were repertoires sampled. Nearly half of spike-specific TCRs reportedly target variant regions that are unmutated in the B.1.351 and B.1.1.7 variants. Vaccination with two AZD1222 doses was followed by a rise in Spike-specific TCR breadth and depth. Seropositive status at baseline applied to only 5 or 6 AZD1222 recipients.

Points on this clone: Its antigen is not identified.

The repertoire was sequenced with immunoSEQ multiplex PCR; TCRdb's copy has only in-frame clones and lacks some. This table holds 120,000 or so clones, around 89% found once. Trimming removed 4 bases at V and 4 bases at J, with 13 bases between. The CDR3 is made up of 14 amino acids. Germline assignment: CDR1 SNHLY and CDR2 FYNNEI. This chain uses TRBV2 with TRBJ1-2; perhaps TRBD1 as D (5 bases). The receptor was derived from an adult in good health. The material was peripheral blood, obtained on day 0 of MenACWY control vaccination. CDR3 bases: TGTGCCAGCAGTGTACAAGGGGTTGCCTATGGCTACACCTTC. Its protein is CASSVQGVAYGYTF.